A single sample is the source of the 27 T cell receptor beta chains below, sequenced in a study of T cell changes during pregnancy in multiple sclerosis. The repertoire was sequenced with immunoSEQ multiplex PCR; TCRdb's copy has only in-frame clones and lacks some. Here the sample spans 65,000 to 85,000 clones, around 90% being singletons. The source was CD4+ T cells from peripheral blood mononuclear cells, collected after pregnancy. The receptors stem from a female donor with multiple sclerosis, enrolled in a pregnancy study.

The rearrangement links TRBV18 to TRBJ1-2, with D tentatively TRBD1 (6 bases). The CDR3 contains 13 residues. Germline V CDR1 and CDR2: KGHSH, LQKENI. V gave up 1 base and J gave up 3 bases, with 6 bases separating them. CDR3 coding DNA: TGTGCCAGCTCACCACAGGGGGACTATGGCTACACCTTC. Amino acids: CASSPQGDYGYTF.

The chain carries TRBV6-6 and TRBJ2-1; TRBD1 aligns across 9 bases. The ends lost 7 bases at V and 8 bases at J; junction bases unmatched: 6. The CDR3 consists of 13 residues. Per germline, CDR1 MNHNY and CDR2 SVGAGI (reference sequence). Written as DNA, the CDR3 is TGTGCCAGCATGGGGAGGGACAGGGATGAGCAGTTCTTC. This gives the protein CASMGRDRDEQFF.

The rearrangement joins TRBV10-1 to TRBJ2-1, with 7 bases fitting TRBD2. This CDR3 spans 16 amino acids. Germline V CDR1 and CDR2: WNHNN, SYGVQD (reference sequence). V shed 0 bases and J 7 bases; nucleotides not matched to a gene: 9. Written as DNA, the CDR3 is TGCGCCAGCAGTGAGTCGGTGGGAGGGCTATCGAATGAGCAGTTCTTC. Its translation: CASSESVGGLSNEQFF.

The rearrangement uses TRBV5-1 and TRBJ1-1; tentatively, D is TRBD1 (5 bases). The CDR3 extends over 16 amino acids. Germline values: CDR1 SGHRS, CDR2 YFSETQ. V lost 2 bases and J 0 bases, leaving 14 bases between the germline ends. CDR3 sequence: CASSFERGGLNTEAFF. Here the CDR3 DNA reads TGCGCCAGCAGCTTTGAGCGCGGGGGATTGAACACTGAAGCTTTCTTT.

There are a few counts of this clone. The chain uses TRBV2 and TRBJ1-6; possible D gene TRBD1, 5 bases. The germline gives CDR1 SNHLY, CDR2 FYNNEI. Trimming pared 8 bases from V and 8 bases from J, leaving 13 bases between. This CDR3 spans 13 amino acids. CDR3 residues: CASRRQSDSPLHF. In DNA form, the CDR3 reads TGTGCCAGCCGCCGACAGTCCGATTCACCCCTCCACTTT.

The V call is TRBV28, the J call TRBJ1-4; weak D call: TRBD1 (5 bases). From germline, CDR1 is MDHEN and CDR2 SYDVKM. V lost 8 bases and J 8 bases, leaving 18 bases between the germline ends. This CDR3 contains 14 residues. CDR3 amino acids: CASSLGGPGEKLFF. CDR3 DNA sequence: TGTGCCAGCTCCCTCGGGGGACCAGGAGAAAAACTGTTTTTT.

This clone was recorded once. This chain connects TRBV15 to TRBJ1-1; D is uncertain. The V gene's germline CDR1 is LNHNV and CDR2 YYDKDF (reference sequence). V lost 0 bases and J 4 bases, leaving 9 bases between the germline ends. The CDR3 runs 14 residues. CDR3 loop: CATSRDLDFTEAFF. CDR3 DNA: TGTGCCACCAGCAGAGATCTTGACTTCACTGAAGCTTTCTTT.

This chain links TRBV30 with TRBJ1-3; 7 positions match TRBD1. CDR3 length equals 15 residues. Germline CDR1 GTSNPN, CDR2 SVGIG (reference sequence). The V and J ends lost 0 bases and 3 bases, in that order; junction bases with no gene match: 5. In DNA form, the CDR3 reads TGTGCCTGGAGTGTAAAAGGGGGCTATGGAAACACCATATATTTT. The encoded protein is CAWSVKGGYGNTIYF.

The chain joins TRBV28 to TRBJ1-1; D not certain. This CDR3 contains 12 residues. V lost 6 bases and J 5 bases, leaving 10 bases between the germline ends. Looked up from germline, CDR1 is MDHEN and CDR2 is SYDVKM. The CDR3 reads CASRPGRTEAFF. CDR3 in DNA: TGTGCCAGCAGACCAGGCAGGACTGAAGCTTTCTTT.

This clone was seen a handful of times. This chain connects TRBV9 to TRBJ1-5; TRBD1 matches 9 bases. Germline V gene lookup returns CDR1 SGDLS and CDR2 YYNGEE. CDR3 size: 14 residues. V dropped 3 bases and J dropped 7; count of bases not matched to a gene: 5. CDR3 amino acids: CASSEGTGRQPQHF. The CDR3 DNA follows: TGTGCCAGCAGCGAAGGGACAGGGAGGCAGCCCCAGCATTTT. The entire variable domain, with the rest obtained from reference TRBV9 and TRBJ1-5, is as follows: DSGVTQTPKHLITATGQRVTLRCSPRSGDLSVYWYQQSLDQGLQFLIQYYNGEERAKGNILERFSAQQFPDLHSELNLSSLELGDSALYFCASSEGTGRQPQHFGDGTRLSIL.

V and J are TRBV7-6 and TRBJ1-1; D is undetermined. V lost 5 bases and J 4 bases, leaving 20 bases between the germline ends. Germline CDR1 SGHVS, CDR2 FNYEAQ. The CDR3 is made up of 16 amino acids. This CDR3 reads CASSARRPGSTTEAFF. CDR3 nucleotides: TGTGCCAGCAGCGCTAGGAGACCGGGATCAACCACTGAAGCTTTCTTT.

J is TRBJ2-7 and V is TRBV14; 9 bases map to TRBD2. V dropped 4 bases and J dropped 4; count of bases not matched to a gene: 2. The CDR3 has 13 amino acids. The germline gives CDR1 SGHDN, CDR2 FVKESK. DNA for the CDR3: TGTGCCAGCAGCCCAAGCGGGAGGTACGAGCAGTACTTC. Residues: CASSPSGRYEQYF.

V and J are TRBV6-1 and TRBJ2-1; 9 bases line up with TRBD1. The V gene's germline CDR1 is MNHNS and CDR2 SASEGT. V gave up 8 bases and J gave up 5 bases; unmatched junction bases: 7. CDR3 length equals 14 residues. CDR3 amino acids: CASQRQGGHNEQFF. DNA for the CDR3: TGTGCCAGCCAAAGACAGGGGGGTCACAATGAGCAGTTCTTC.

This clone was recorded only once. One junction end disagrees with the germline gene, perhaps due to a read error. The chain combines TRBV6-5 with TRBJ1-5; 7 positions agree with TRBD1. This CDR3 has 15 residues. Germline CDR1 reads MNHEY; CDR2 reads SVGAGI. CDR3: CAISAGGGSNQPQHF. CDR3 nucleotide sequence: TGTGCCATCAGTGCTGGAGGGGGCAGTAATCAGCCCCAGCATTTT.

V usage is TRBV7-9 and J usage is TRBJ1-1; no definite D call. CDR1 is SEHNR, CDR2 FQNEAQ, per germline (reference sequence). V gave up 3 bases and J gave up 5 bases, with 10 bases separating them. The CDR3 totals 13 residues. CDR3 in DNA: TGTGCCAGCAGCTTCGAGGATGGGACTGAAGCTTTCTTT. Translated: CASSFEDGTEAFF.

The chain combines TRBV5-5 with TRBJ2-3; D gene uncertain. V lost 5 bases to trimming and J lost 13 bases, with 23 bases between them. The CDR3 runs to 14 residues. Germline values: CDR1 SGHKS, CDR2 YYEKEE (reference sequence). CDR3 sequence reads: CASRLPGGGYLKYF. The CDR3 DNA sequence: TGTGCCAGCAGGTTGCCCGGCGGCGGCTATCTGAAGTATTTT. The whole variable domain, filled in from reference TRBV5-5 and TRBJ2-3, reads DAGVTQSPTHLIKTRGQQVTLRCSPISGHKSVSWYQQVLGQGPQFIFQYYEKEERGRGNFPDRFSARQFPNYSSELNVNALLLGDSALYLCASRLPGGGYLKYFGPGTRLTVL.

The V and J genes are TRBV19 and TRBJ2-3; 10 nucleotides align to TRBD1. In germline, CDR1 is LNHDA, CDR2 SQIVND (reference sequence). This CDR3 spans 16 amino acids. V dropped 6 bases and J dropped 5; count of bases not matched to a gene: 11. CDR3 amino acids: CASRRTGTGVQDTQYF. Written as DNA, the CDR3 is TGTGCCAGTAGGCGAACCGGGACAGGGGTTCAAGATACGCAGTATTTT. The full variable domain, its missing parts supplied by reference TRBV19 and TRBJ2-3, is DGGITQSPKYLFRKEGQNVTLSCEQNLNHDAMYWYRQDPGQGLRLIYYSQIVNDFQKGDIAEGYSVSREKKESFPLTVTSAQKNPTAFYLCASRRTGTGVQDTQYFGPGTRLTVL.

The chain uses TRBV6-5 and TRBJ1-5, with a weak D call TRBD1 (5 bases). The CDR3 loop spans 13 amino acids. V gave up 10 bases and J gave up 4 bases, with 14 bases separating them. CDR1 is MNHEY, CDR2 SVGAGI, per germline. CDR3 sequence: CATARGQNQPQHF. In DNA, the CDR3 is TGTGCCACCGCAAGGGGCCAGAATCAGCCCCAGCATTTT.

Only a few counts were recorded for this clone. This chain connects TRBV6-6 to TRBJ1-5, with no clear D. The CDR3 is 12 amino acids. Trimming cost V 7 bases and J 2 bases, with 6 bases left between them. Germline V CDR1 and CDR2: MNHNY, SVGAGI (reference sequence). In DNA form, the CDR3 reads TGTGCCAGCACCGGGGGCAATCAGCCCCAGCATTTT. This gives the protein CASTGGNQPQHF.

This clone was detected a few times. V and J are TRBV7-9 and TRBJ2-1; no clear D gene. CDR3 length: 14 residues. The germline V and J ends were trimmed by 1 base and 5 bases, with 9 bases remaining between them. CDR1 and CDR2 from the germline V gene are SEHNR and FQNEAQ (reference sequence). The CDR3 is CASSLVRVDNEQFF. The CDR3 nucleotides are TGTGCCAGCAGCTTAGTGCGTGTGGACAATGAGCAGTTCTTC.

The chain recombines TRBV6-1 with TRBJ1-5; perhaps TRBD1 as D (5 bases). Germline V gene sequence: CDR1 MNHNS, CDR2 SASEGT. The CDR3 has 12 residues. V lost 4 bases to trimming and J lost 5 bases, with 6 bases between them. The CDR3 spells CASSAGYQPQHF. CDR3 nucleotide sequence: TGTGCCAGCAGTGCAGGGTATCAGCCCCAGCATTTT.

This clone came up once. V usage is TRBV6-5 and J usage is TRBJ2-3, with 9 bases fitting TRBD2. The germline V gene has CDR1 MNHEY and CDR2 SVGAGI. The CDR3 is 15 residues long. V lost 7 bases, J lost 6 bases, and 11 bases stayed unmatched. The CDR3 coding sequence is TGTGCCAGCATGGGTCTAGCGGGGATTATGGATACGCAGTATTTT. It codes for CASMGLAGIMDTQYF.

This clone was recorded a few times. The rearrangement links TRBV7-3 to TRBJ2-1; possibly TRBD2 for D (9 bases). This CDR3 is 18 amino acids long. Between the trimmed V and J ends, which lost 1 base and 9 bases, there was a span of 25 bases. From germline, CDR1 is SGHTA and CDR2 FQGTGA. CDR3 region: CASSLSMVAGATGGEQFF. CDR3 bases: TGTGCCAGCAGCTTAAGTATGGTAGCGGGAGCAACAGGGGGTGAGCAGTTCTTC.

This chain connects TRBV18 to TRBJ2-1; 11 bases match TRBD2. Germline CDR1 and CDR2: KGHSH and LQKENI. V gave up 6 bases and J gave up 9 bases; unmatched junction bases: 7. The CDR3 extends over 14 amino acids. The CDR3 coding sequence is TGTGCCAGCTCGGGACTAGCGGAGCTCAGTGAGCAGTTCTTC. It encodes CASSGLAELSEQFF.

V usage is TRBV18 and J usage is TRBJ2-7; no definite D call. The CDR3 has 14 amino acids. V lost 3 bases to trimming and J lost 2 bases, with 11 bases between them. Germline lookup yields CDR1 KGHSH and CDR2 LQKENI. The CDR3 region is CASSPSQAPYEQYF. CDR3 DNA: TGTGCCAGCTCACCCTCTCAGGCTCCCTACGAGCAGTACTTC.

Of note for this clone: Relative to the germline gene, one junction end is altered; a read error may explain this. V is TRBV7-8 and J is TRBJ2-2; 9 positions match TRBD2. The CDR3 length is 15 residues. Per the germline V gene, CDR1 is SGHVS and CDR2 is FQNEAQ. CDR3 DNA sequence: TGTGCCAGCAGGTTAGCGGGAGTTGGAACCGGGGAGCTGTTTTTT. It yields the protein CASRLAGVGTGELFF.

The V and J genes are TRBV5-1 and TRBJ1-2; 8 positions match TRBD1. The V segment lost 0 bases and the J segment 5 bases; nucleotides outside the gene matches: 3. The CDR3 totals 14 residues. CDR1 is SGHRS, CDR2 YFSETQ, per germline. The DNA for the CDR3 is TGCGCCAGCAGCTTGGCCGACAGGGGATATGGCTACACCTTC. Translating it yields CASSLADRGYGYTF.